Below are 18 T cell receptor beta chains sequenced from a single sample in a study of T cell repertoires in cytomegalovirus infection. TCRdb used MiXCR to reprocess the reads, holding one entry per CDR3 protein. This sample has 700,000 to 850,000 distinct CDR3 sequences; 32% occur once, and the top ten carry 9.5% to 15%. Antigens of these TCRs are unknown. The sample was cultured CD8+ T cells from PBMCs, taken from culture after CMV antigen stimulation. The receptors shown here come from a human donor in good health (CMV status not recorded). Some clones in this sample may be carry-over from other donors' samples.

As regards this clonotype: The junction does not match germline at one end; this may be a read error. This sequence joins TRBV28 and TRBJ2-3; D not resolved. Germline V gene data show CDR1 as MDHEN and CDR2 as SYDVKM. The CDR3 has 14 residues. This CDR3 reads CVSSFHKKIDTQYF. The CDR3 DNA reads TGTGTCAGCAGTTTTCACAAGAAGATAGATACGCAGTATTTT.

The chain uses TRBV12-3 or TRBV12-4 and TRBJ2-1, with 14 bases matching TRBD2. J gave up 7 bases and V 6 bases, and 5 bases lay outside the gene matches. The CDR3 has 15 residues. In DNA, the CDR3 is TGTGCCAGCAGATTGACTAGCGGGGGGGGAAATGAGCAGTTCTTC. This translates into CASRLTSGGGNEQFF.

The CDR3 DNA reads as TGTGCCAGTAGTAAGGAAGGGGGCGTTTCCAACTACAATGAGCAGTTCTTC. It yields the protein CASSKEGGVSNYNEQFF. The chain links TRBV19 to TRBJ2-1, with 7 bases lining up with TRBD1. The V segment lost 4 bases and the J segment 3 bases; nucleotides outside the gene matches: 12. Germline-derived CDR1 and CDR2 are LNHDA and SQIVND (reference sequence). The CDR3 covers 17 residues.

This clonotype turned up a few times. The junction does not match germline at one end; this may be a read error. The chain is built from TRBV4-3 and TRBJ1-2, with D possibly TRBD1 on 5 matching bases. Germline V gene lookup returns CDR1 LGHNA and CDR2 YSLEER. The CDR3 sequence is 15 residues long. CDR3 loop: CASSQEGGANYGYTF. In DNA form, the CDR3 reads TGCGCCAGCAGCCAAGAGGGAGGGGCTAACTATGGCTACACTTTC.

This sequence joins TRBV7-6 and TRBJ2-1, with 11 bases identical to TRBD2. The trim removed 1 base at V and 1 base at J, leaving 6 bases unmatched. The CDR3 spans 18 residues. Germline V lookup: CDR1 SGHVS, CDR2 FNYEAQ. In nucleotides, the CDR3 is TGTGCCAGCAGCTTAGGTTTTAGCGGGGGGGCGTCCTACAATGAGCAGTTCTTC. This encodes CASSLGFSGGASYNEQFF.

The chain has TRBV12-3 or TRBV12-4 and TRBJ1-1; TRBD1 is a possible D gene (6 bases). V lost 4 bases and J lost 8, with 14 bases in between. CDR3 length equals 13 residues. CDR3 in amino acids: CASSSNRVPEAFF. DNA of the CDR3: TGTGCCAGCAGTTCGAACAGGGTCCCCGAAGCTTTCTTT.

The chain uses TRBV7-6 and TRBJ2-1; 9 bases are shared with TRBD2. The ends lost 5 bases at V and 5 bases at J; junction bases unmatched: 7. This CDR3 spans 15 amino acids. CDR1 is SGHVS and CDR2 is FNYEAQ in the germline V gene. The CDR3 here is CASSPMAGGHNEQFF. In DNA form, the CDR3 reads TGTGCCAGCAGCCCCATGGCGGGGGGGCACAATGAGCAGTTCTTC.

This clonotype was detected only a few times. V is TRBV7-2 and J is TRBJ1-4; no definite D call. This CDR3 spans 14 amino acids. Looked up from germline, CDR1 is SGHTA and CDR2 is FQGNSA. Trimming left V 5 bases short and J 0 bases short, with 7 bases between. This CDR3 is CASSRSATNEKLFF. The DNA for the CDR3 is TGTGCCAGCAGCCGGAGTGCAACTAATGAAAAACTGTTTTTT.

This clonotype has a handful of counts. The chain joins TRBV6-5 to TRBJ1-1; tentative D call: TRBD1 (5 bases). Germline loops: CDR1 MNHEY, CDR2 SVGAGI. The CDR3 spans 15 residues. The ends were cut back, 0 bases at V and 0 bases at J, with 8 bases in the middle. The CDR3 protein is CASSYSTVVNTEAFF. The CDR3 DNA reads TGTGCCAGCAGTTACTCGACAGTTGTGAACACTGAAGCTTTCTTT.

This clonotype was seen a few times. A junction end diverges from the germline sequence, so it may reflect a read error. V is TRBV7-2 and J is TRBJ2-1; the D is unclear. This CDR3 comprises 14 residues. Per germline, CDR1 SGHTA and CDR2 FQGNSA. The CDR3 region has the DNA TGTGTCAGCAGCTTACTGCTCTCCTACAATGAGCAGTTCTTC. This translates into CVSSLLLSYNEQFF.

V is TRBV11-2 and J is TRBJ2-5, with 7 bases identical to TRBD1. Germline values: CDR1 SGHAT, CDR2 FQNNGV. The CDR3 length is 16 residues. V gave up 5 bases and J gave up 1 base; unmatched junction bases: 10. The CDR3 loop is CASSRSGQLIQETQYF. The CDR3 nucleotides read TGTGCCAGCAGCCGGTCGGGACAGTTGATCCAAGAGACCCAGTACTTC.

The CDR3 spells CASSFWTGDGVVAPLHF. The CDR3 nucleotides are TGTGCCAGCAGCTTTTGGACCGGGGACGGGGTCGTGGCACCCCTCCACTTT. The chain couples TRBV5-8 to TRBJ1-6, with D tentatively TRBD1 (5 bases). This CDR3 has 17 amino acids. CDR1 is SGHTS and CDR2 is YDEGEE in the germline V gene. V was pared by 2 bases and J by 11 bases, with 23 bases between. Full variable domain (outside the CDR3, taken from reference TRBV5-8 and TRBJ1-6): EAGVTQSPTHLIKTRGQQATLRCSPISGHTSVYWYQQALGLGLQFLLWYDEGEERNRGNFPPRFSGRQFPNYSSELNVNALELEDSALYLCASSFWTGDGVVAPLHFGNGTRLTVT.

The V call is TRBV11-3, the J call TRBJ1-1; D gene uncertain. V lost 5 bases, J lost 0 bases, and 13 bases lay in between. Germline CDR1 and CDR2: SGHNT and YENEEA. CDR3 size: 15 residues. The CDR3 is CASSPDGYMNTEAFF. CDR3 DNA: TGTGCCAGCAGCCCCGACGGCTACATGAACACTGAAGCTTTCTTT.

The J gene is TRBJ1-6, the V gene TRBV7-3, with 8 bases aligning to TRBD1. CDR1 is SGHTA and CDR2 is FQGTGA in the germline V gene. The J segment lost 10 bases and the V segment lost 4 bases, leaving 6 bases of the junction unmatched. The CDR3 runs to 14 residues. The CDR3 loop reads CASSSDRGKSPLHF. CDR3 DNA: TGTGCCAGCAGCTCTGACAGGGGAAAATCACCCCTCCACTTT.

This clonotype occurred a few times. The rearrangement uses TRBV4-1 and TRBJ2-3; 8 nucleotides agree with TRBD1. CDR1 MGHRA and CDR2 YSYEKL come from the germline V gene. The CDR3 loop spans 16 amino acids. The junction had 10 bases not matched to a gene; V was cut back by 3 bases and J by 5 bases. CDR3 sequence (DNA): TGCGCCAGCAGCCACCCTCTCGGGACAGGAAAAGATACGCAGTATTTT. Translating it yields CASSHPLGTGKDTQYF.

Comments on this clonotype: This could be a read error, since a much larger clone is one nucleotide away. The chain combines TRBV5-6 with TRBJ2-7; the match to TRBD1 covers 7 bases. V shed 4 bases and J 3 bases; nucleotides not matched to a gene: 7. The CDR3 has 14 amino acids. Germline V gene sequence: CDR1 SGHDT, CDR2 YYEEEE. DNA of the CDR3: TGTGCCAGCAGCCCCGACACAGGGGTCTACGAGCAGTACTTC. It specifies CASSPDTGVYEQYF. Full variable domain (remainder filled in from reference TRBV5-6 and TRBJ2-7): DAGVTQSPTHLIKTRGQQVTLRCSPKSGHDTVSWYQQALGQGPQFIFQYYEEEERQRGNFPDRFSGHQFPNYSSELNVNALLLGDSALYLCASSPDTGVYEQYFGPGTRLTVT.

In its sample, this clonotype was seen a few times. The V call is TRBV12-3 or TRBV12-4, the J call TRBJ2-7, with D possibly being TRBD1 (7 bases). V was cut by 7 bases and J by 3 bases, with 13 bases left in between. CDR3 size: 13 residues. CDR3 sequence (DNA): TGTGCCAGCAACCGACAGGGAGGCTACGAGCAGTACTTC. Protein sequence: CASNRQGGYEQYF.

A remark on this clonotype: Being one base from a much bigger clone, this may be a read error. The chain uses TRBV7-2 and TRBJ2-5; D may be TRBD1 (6 bases). The CDR3 sequence is 13 residues long. In germline, CDR1 is SGHTA, CDR2 FQGNSA. The DNA for the CDR3 is TGTGCCAGCAGCTTAGAGGGGGAAGAGACCCGGTACTTC. Translation gives CASSLEGEETRYF. The whole variable domain, filled in from reference TRBV7-2 and TRBJ2-5, reads GAGVSQSPSNKVTEKGKDVELRCDPISGHTALYWYRQSLGQGLEFLIYFQGNSAPDKSGLPSDRFSAERTGGSVSTLTIQRTQQEDSAVYLCASSLEGEETRYFGPGTRLLVL.